The next 30 T cell receptor beta chains were all read from a single sample in a study of T cells after yellow fever vaccination. MiXCR, applied by TCRdb to the 5' RACE reads, yields one record per CDR3 protein. The sample has about 580,000 distinct CDR3 sequences, about 15% seen once. The material was PBMCs, obtained 4 to 5 days after the first yellow fever vaccination. Receptors originate from a man aged 18 to 35 who received the YFV17D yellow fever vaccine.

The chain uses TRBV11-2 and TRBJ2-3; 8 bases match TRBD2. Germline V gene data show CDR1 as SGHAT and CDR2 as FQNNGV. Trimming cost V 5 bases and J 2 bases; bases outside gene matches: 12. The CDR3 has 17 amino acids. As DNA, the CDR3 is TGTGCCAGCAGCCTTCAACCCCGGGGGGGGGACACAGATACGCAGTATTTT. Protein sequence: CASSLQPRGGDTDTQYF.

In its sample, this clonotype was seen a few times. CDR3 in amino acids: CASSPPNSGREPQHF. The DNA of the CDR3 is TGTGCCAGCTCACCACCGAACTCAGGAAGGGAGCCCCAGCATTTT. The chain uses TRBV18 and TRBJ1-5; D remains unclear. Trimming stripped 0 bases from V and 8 bases from J, with 14 bases between. The CDR3 spans 15 residues. Germline CDR1 KGHSH, CDR2 LQKENI.

Written as DNA, the CDR3 is TGCGCCAGCAGCCAAGAAGACAGGTTCTATGGCTACACCTTC. Encoded protein: CASSQEDRFYGYTF. The V call is TRBV4-3, the J call TRBJ1-2; the D gene is possibly TRBD1 (6 bases). There are 14 residues in the CDR3. Germline loops: CDR1 LGHNA, CDR2 YSLEER. The germline V and J ends were trimmed by 0 bases and 4 bases, with 9 bases remaining between them.

This clonotype was seen a handful of times. V is TRBV20-1 and J is TRBJ2-1; D is perhaps TRBD1 (8 bases). Trimming took 6 bases from V and 4 from J, leaving 16 bases between them. This CDR3 is built from 14 residues. CDR1 DFQATT and CDR2 SNEGSKA come from the germline V gene (reference sequence). CDR3 bases: TGCAGTGCCCCGGACAGGGAGGGGTACAATGAGCAGTTCTTC. Its translation is CSAPDREGYNEQFF.

V is TRBV6-5 and J is TRBJ2-7; D may be TRBD1 (5 bases). Germline loops: CDR1 MNHEY, CDR2 SVGAGI. The CDR3 has 14 residues. V was cut by 0 bases and J by 6 bases, with 12 bases left in between. The CDR3 DNA sequence: TGTGCCAGCAGTTACTCGATAGGGGCCCTCGAGCAGTACTTC. Protein product: CASSYSIGALEQYF.

This chain joins TRBV10-3 and TRBJ2-2, with D hard to call. Germline V lookup: CDR1 ENHRY, CDR2 SYGVKD. The CDR3 is made up of 13 amino acids. Between the trimmed V and J ends, which lost 3 bases and 1 base, there was a span of 3 bases. The chain's CDR3 is CAISEQNTGELFF. The CDR3 DNA sequence: TGTGCCATCAGTGAACAGAACACCGGGGAGCTGTTTTTT.

At least ten counts were recorded for this clonotype. This rearrangement joins TRBV12-3 or TRBV12-4 to TRBJ2-3; 11 bases align to TRBD2. V shed 6 bases, J shed 13 bases, and the junction held 9 bases outside the gene matches. The CDR3 consists of 13 residues. The CDR3 DNA is TGTGCCAGCAGACGCACTAGCGGGGGAAGAGAGTATTTT. This codes for CASRRTSGGREYF.

This chain connects TRBV5-1 to TRBJ2-2; 8 nucleotides line up with TRBD1. Germline CDR1 reads SGHRS; CDR2 reads YFSETQ. The CDR3 loop spans 16 amino acids. After removal of 2 bases from V and 5 bases from J, the junction contained 8 bases not matched to a gene. The CDR3 nucleotides are TGCGCCAGCAGCTTATTGACAGGGGTTTTTACCGGGGAGCTGTTTTTT. This codes for CASSLLTGVFTGELFF.

The genes are TRBV12-3 or TRBV12-4 and TRBJ1-1; tentative D call: TRBD1 (6 bases). The CDR3 length is 14 residues. V was clipped by 3 bases and J by 10 bases, with 18 bases between them. CDR3 amino acids: CASSFTSQKGGAFF. CDR3 coding DNA: TGTGCCAGCAGTTTTACTTCACAAAAGGGGGGAGCTTTCTTT.

In this sample, this clonotype turned up a few times. This sequence joins TRBV28 and TRBJ2-1; 10 bases are shared with TRBD2. CDR3 size: 15 residues. The germline CDR1 and CDR2 sequences are MDHEN and SYDVKM. Trimming at V came to 5 bases and at J to 1 base, leaving 2 bases not matched to a gene. The CDR3 reads CASSRLAGSYNEQFF. The CDR3 DNA is TGTGCCAGCAGTAGACTAGCGGGTTCCTACAATGAGCAGTTCTTC.

This clonotype has just a few counts. V usage is TRBV29-1 and J usage is TRBJ2-3; D perhaps matches TRBD2 (6 bases). V lost 3 bases, J lost 8 bases, and 9 bases lay in between. This CDR3 is 11 amino acids long. Germline V gene lookup returns CDR1 SQVTM and CDR2 ANQGSEA. As DNA, the CDR3 is TGCAGCGTTGATAGCGGTTTTACGCAGTATTTT. The encoded protein is CSVDSGFTQYF.

This clonotype was observed a handful of times. The chain links TRBV11-2 to TRBJ2-5, with D possibly matching TRBD2 (7 bases). The CDR3 loop spans 17 amino acids. Germline values: CDR1 SGHAT, CDR2 FQNNGV. The V end lost 8 bases, the J end lost 7 bases, and 29 bases lay between the germline ends. As DNA, the CDR3 is TGTGCCAGCTCCCAACTTACGTCGCGGGGGCGCTTAGGGACCCAGTACTTC. Translating it yields CASSQLTSRGRLGTQYF.

The chain has TRBV5-4 and TRBJ2-3; tentative D call: TRBD1 (5 bases). The V gene lost 4 bases and the J gene lost 8 bases, with 23 bases spanning the gap. The CDR3 covers 16 residues. Per germline, CDR1 SGHNT and CDR2 YYREEE (reference sequence). The CDR3 DNA sequence: TGTGCCAGCAGCACAGCCGGCCAGGGCTCCCTTAGTACGCAGTATTTT. Translation gives CASSTAGQGSLSTQYF.

This clonotype was counted only a few times. This chain connects TRBV28 to TRBJ1-2; no clear D gene. This CDR3 is 12 amino acids long. V was trimmed by 6 bases and J by 5 bases, leaving 10 bases between them. CDR1 is MDHEN, CDR2 SYDVKM, per germline. CDR3 protein: CASSSISYGYTF. The CDR3, as DNA: TGTGCCAGCAGCAGTATTTCTTATGGCTACACCTTC.

There are a few counts of this clonotype. The chain has TRBV27 and TRBJ1-2; 9 positions agree with TRBD1. Germline values: CDR1 MNHEY, CDR2 SMNVEV (reference sequence). J lost 4 bases, V lost 5 bases, and 8 bases had no gene match. The CDR3 runs 15 residues. The DNA of the CDR3 is TGTGCCAGCAGTCCACAGGGGGCGCTCGGCTATGGCTACACCTTC. This gives the protein CASSPQGALGYGYTF.

This chain links TRBV9 with TRBJ2-1; D remains ambiguous. Germline V CDR1 and CDR2: SGDLS, YYNGEE. The CDR3 length is 15 residues. V was trimmed by 0 bases and J by 3 bases, leaving 10 bases between them. CDR3 sequence: CASSVATGHYNEQFF. CDR3 bases: TGTGCCAGCAGCGTAGCTACCGGCCACTACAATGAGCAGTTCTTC.

The genes are TRBV7-2 and TRBJ1-2, with D uncertain. The V and J ends lost 3 bases and 4 bases respectively, with 12 bases between them. The CDR3 runs to 14 residues. Germline values: CDR1 SGHTA, CDR2 FQGNSA. CDR3 in amino acids: CASSFGSPGYGYTF. The CDR3 nucleotides are TGTGCCAGCAGCTTTGGCAGCCCGGGCTATGGCTACACCTTC. The variable domain in full, completed from reference TRBV7-2 and TRBJ1-2, reads GAGVSQSPSNKVTEKGKDVELRCDPISGHTALYWYRQSLGQGLEFLIYFQGNSAPDKSGLPSDRFSAERTGGSVSTLTIQRTQQEDSAVYLCASSFGSPGYGYTFGSGTRLTVV.

The chain carries TRBV18 and TRBJ1-5, with 9 bases identical to TRBD1. J gave up 4 bases and V 10 bases, and 5 bases lay outside the gene matches. The CDR3 extends over 13 amino acids. Germline V gives CDR1 KGHSH, CDR2 LQKENI. As DNA, the CDR3 is TGTGCCACCCAACAGGGGGCTAATCAGCCCCAGCATTTT. Translating it yields CATQQGANQPQHF.

This clonotype was picked up a small number of times. The V gene is TRBV20-1, the J gene TRBJ2-1; no clear D. From germline, CDR1 is DFQATT and CDR2 SNEGSKA (reference sequence). V was cut by 4 bases and J by 0 bases, with 10 bases left in between. There are 14 residues in the CDR3. CDR3 sequence reads: CSATSHGSYNEQFF. The CDR3 DNA is TGCAGTGCTACCTCTCATGGCTCCTACAATGAGCAGTTCTTC.

V gene TRBV6-1 combines with J gene TRBJ1-3; no firm D call. The CDR3 covers 15 residues. Germline lookup yields CDR1 MNHNS and CDR2 SASEGT. V was shortened by 6 bases and J by 0 bases, with 12 bases between the two germline ends. In DNA form, the CDR3 reads TGTGCCAGCAGGCGAGGGTCGTCCTCTGGAAACACCATATATTTT. It yields the protein CASRRGSSSGNTIYF.

This clonotype has more than one count but fewer than ten. The CDR3 DNA reads as TGTGCCAGCAGTCTGACTAGTCTCCATGAGCAGTTCTTC. Translated: CASSLTSLHEQFF. The rearrangement joins TRBV12-3 or TRBV12-4 to TRBJ2-1; tentatively, D is TRBD2 (6 bases). This CDR3 region has 13 residues. Trimming removed 5 bases at V and 8 bases at J, with 13 bases between.

This clonotype was counted between two and nine times. The chain carries TRBV4-1 and TRBJ1-1; no clear D. Deletions cut 0 bases from V and 2 bases from J, with 7 bases between. The CDR3 contains 14 residues. Germline V CDR1 and CDR2: MGHRA, YSYEKL. CDR3 loop: CASSQDISNTEAFF. CDR3 DNA sequence: TGCGCCAGCAGCCAAGATATCAGTAACACTGAAGCTTTCTTT.

This clonotype turned up a few times. J is TRBJ1-1 and V is TRBV29-1; D remains unclear. The CDR3 runs to 11 residues. Germline loops: CDR1 SQVTM, CDR2 ANQGSEA. V shed 0 bases and J shed 8 bases, with 7 bases lying between them. The DNA for the CDR3 is TGCAGCGTTGAAGATGCCACAGAAGCTTTCTTT. Its translation: CSVEDATEAFF.

V gene TRBV7-2 combines with J gene TRBJ1-2; the match to TRBD1 covers 8 bases. This CDR3 contains 14 residues. The V and J ends lost 4 bases and 4 bases, in that order; junction bases with no gene match: 5. Germline V gives CDR1 SGHTA, CDR2 FQGNSA. The CDR3 coding sequence is TGTGCCAGCAGCTCGGGACAGGCGAGCTATGGCTACACCTTC. Encoded protein: CASSSGQASYGYTF.

The V and J genes are TRBV20-1 and TRBJ1-2; a possible D gene is TRBD1 (5 bases). The V end was cut by 1 base, the J end by 8 bases, with 11 bases between. CDR3 length: 12 amino acids. Per germline, CDR1 DFQATT and CDR2 SNEGSKA (reference sequence). For the CDR3, the DNA is TGCAGTGCTAGAGGCAGGGAGGAGGGCTACACCTTC. Residues: CSARGREEGYTF.

This clonotype has at least ten counts. The gene calls are TRBV7-6 and TRBJ1-1, with D possibly matching TRBD1 (6 bases). Germline V gene data show CDR1 as SGHVS and CDR2 as FNYEAQ. The CDR3 length is 15 residues. The V end lost 4 bases, the J end lost 2 bases, and 14 bases lay between the germline ends. The CDR3 loop reads CASSSPGDGNTEAFF. The CDR3 bases are TGTGCCAGCAGCTCGCCAGGGGATGGAAACACTGAAGCTTTCTTT.

V usage is TRBV5-1 and J usage is TRBJ2-5, with TRBD1 as a possible D gene (5 bases). The germline gives CDR1 SGHRS, CDR2 YFSETQ. This CDR3 is built from 15 residues. V gave up 7 bases and J gave up 3 bases, with 19 bases separating them. CDR3 loop: CASLGSGQLKETQYF. In DNA, the CDR3 is TGCGCCAGCCTAGGCTCCGGACAACTAAAAGAGACCCAGTACTTC.

This clonotype was counted at least ten times. The CDR3 protein is CASSLEDWEDSKFF. The CDR3 bases are TGTGCCAGCAGCTTAGAGGATTGGGAGGACTCTAAGTTCTTC. The V and J genes are TRBV7-2 and TRBJ2-1, with a weak D call TRBD2 (6 bases). Trimming removed 1 base at V and 14 bases at J, with 18 bases between. The V gene's germline CDR1 is SGHTA and CDR2 FQGNSA. This CDR3 contains 14 residues.

This clonotype was counted only a few times. The chain links TRBV29-1 to TRBJ1-2; unclear D gene. V was trimmed by 5 bases and J by 3 bases, leaving 10 bases between them. The CDR3 contains 12 residues. Looked up from germline, CDR1 is SQVTM and CDR2 is ANQGSEA. The CDR3 reads CSVIRGDYGYTF. As DNA, the CDR3 is TGCAGCGTTATTCGGGGAGACTATGGCTACACCTTC.

This chain connects TRBV6-1 to TRBJ2-5; possibly TRBD1 or TRBD2 for D (6 bases each). CDR1 is MNHNS and CDR2 is SASEGT in the germline V gene. CDR3 size: 13 residues. V lost 6 bases and J 4 bases, leaving 12 bases between the germline ends. This CDR3 reads CASRSWGAETQYF. CDR3 DNA: TGTGCCAGCAGATCTTGGGGGGCAGAGACCCAGTACTTC.